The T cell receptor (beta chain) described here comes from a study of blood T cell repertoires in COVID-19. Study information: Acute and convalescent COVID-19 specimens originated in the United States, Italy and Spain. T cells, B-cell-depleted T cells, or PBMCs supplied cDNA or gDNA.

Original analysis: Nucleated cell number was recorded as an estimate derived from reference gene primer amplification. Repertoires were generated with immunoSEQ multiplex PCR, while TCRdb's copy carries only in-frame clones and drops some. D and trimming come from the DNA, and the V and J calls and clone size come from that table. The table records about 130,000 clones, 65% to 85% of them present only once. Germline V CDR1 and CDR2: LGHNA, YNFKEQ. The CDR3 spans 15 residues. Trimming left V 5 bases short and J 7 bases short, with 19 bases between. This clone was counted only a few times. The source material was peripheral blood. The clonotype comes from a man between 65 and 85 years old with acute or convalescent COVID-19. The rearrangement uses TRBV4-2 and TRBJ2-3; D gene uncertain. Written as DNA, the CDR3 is TGTGCCAGCAGCGAACTTACGGGTGTCACGAATACGCAGTATTTT. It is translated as CASSELTGVTNTQYF.